The T cell receptor beta chain described here comes from a study of draining lymph node invasion in breast cancer. Study information: EpCAM/CD45 flow cytometry confirmed tumor invasion of the lymph node.

TCRdb re-analysed the bulk RNA-seq reads in MiXCR, keeping a single row per CDR3 protein. The sample includes a few thousand distinct CDR3 sequences, roughly two thirds seen only once; the top ten take under 3%. Regarding this clonotype: What it binds is unknown.

Cells sorted as CD4+ CD45RA- CD25high were taken as memory regulatory T cells. CDR3 length: 13 amino acids. V was clipped by 5 bases and J by 1 base, with 8 bases between them. The germline gives CDR1 LGHDT, CDR2 YNNKEL (reference sequence). General study findings and limits: Roughly 13-25% of Treg TCRs per tissue were shared with Tconvs, suggesting peripheral Treg induction.

J is TRBJ1-1 and V is TRBV3-1, with D perhaps matching TRBD1 (5 bases). Sequenced sample: sorted memory Tregs from a lymph node. This sequence was found in a female donor with luminal breast cancer. The CDR3 spells CASSVTGNTEAFF. The CDR3 nucleotides read TGTGCCAGCAGCGTCACAGGGAACACTGAAGCTTTCTTT.